This T cell receptor (beta chain) is from a study of Ad26.COV2.S vaccination and SARS-CoV-2 variants. In the study overall: Enrolled in COV1001, the donor was in the Ad26.COV2.S trial arm, which received the vaccine. Administration of Ad26.COV2.S was intramuscular, either once or twice 56 days apart.

Study-wide results and caveats: Total responses of T cells may have been underestimated by the analyses of TCR breadth and depth.

In regard to this clone: No antigen is known for it.

As for treatment: roughly 18 received Ad26.COV2.S at low or high dose, single or two shots; about five received placebo; per-sample allocation not given. The investigators took samples on day 63 after the first vaccine or placebo injection. An adult aged 18-55 years in Boston served as the donor. Germline CDR1 and CDR2: MDHEN and SYDVKM. V lost 0 bases and J 2 bases, leaving 14 bases between the germline ends. CDR3 length equals 16 residues. Sequencing used immunoSEQ multiplex PCR; TCRdb keeps in-frame clones, though not all of them. The repertoire holds around 300,000 clones, with 70% to 90% as singletons.

The material was peripheral blood, obtained in a trial of Ad26.COV2.S vaccine versus placebo. The V call is TRBV28, the J call TRBJ2-7, with D tentatively TRBD1 or TRBD2 (7 bases each). The sequence was collected from a person between 18 and 60 years old who received the Ad26.COV2.S COVID-19 vaccine or a placebo. The CDR3 loop reads CASSLWGGDRAYEQYF. The CDR3 DNA reads as TGTGCCAGCAGTTTATGGGGGGGGGACAGAGCCTACGAGCAGTACTTC.